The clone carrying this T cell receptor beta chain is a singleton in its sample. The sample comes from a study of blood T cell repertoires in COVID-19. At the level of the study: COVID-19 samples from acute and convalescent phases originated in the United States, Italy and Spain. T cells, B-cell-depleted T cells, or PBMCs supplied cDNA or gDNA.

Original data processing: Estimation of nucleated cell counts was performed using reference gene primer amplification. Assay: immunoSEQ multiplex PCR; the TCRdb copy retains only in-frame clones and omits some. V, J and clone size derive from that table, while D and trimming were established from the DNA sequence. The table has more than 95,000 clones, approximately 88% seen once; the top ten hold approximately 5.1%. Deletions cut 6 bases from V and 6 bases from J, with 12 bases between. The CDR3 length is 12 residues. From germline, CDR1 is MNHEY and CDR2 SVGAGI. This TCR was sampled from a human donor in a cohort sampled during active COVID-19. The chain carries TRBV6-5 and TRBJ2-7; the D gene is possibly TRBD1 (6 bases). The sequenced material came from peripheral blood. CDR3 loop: CASSQQGGEQYF. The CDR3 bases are TGTGCCAGCAGCCAACAGGGCGGCGAGCAGTACTTC.